The rows below give T cell receptor beta chains drawn from one sample of a study of T-cell memory formation after mild COVID-19. TCRdb redid the calling of the 5' RACE reads with MiXCR, one entry per CDR3 protein. The sample gives 400,000 to 500,000 distinct CDR3 sequences, around 18% of which show up once; 7.5% to 10% is in the top ten. Sample: PBMCs or a T cell subset sorted from them (not recorded which). The origin of the receptors is an adult woman who had mild COVID-19 (a few samples of this study predate the infection). Cell type and time point are not known. The CDR3 runs from the conserved cysteine through the conserved F or W. The order of the fields is D gene, J gene, V gene, clone size, CDR3 DNA, CDR3 protein. The D gene is left open where the match is weak. Clone size, where shown, is once, few, many, or a class for clones that have expanded.

TRBD2 TRBJ2-1 TRBV7-2 few TGTGCCAGCAGCCGTATCCCTCCTCTTGGCCAGCGGGAGTTGTACAATGAGCAGTTCTTC CASSRIPPLGQRELYNEQFF
NA TRBJ2-1 TRBV7-3 few TGTGCCAGCAGCTACGCCGGCAGCTCCTACAATGAGCAGTTCTTC CASSYAGSSYNEQFF
TRBD1 TRBJ1-2 TRBV6-5 NA TGTGCCAGCAGCCCGGGACAGGGGGCCTTTGGCTACACCTTC CASSPGQGAFGYTF
NA TRBJ1-1 TRBV7-9 NA TGTGCCAGCAGCTTAGCCCCGCTGGGCGGCCCCTCGCAAACGGCTGAAGCTTTCTTT CASSLAPLGGPSQTAEAFF
NA TRBJ1-5 TRBV19 few TGTGCCAGTAGTATAGTTGGGGGAAGGGGCAATCAGCCCCAGCATTTT CASSIVGGRGNQPQHF
NA TRBJ2-1 TRBV7-2 NA TGTGCCAGCAGCTTAAGGGGCCTCACCAGGGCCAATGAGCAGTTCTTC CASSLRGLTRANEQFF
TRBD2 TRBJ2-7 TRBV13 few TGTGCCAGCAGCTTAGTAGCGGGAGGCCCCGCAAACTCCTACGAGCAGTACTTC CASSLVAGGPANSYEQYF
NA TRBJ2-5 TRBV20-1 few TGCAGTTCCATGGGGTTTGAAAGCGAAGAGACCCAGTACTTC CSSMGFESEETQYF
NA TRBJ2-4 TRBV30 few TGTGCCTGGAGTGTACAGCGCTCAGGAATTCAGTACTTC CAWSVQRSGIQYF
NA TRBJ1-1 TRBV7-9 many TGTGCCAGCAGCTTAGGGGCGGGGAACACTGAAGCTTTCTTT CASSLGAGNTEAFF
TRBD1 TRBJ2-7 TRBV5-1 few TGCGCCAGCAGCTTGGGACCCGGCGGACAGGGGAGCTCCTACGAGCAGTACTTC CASSLGPGGQGSSYEQYF
NA TRBJ1-5 TRBV12-3/TRBV12-4 few TGTGCCAGCAGTTTACGCCAGGTTGGCCAGCCCCAGCATTTT CASSLRQVGQPQHF
NA TRBJ1-2 TRBV7-8 NA TGTGCCAGCAGCGCTATGGCGGCCAACTATGGCTACACCTTC CASSAMAANYGYTF
NA TRBJ2-1 TRBV27 few TGTGCCAGCACCCGAATGCGGGGAGGTGGGGGTAATGAGCAGTTCTTC CASTRMRGGGGNEQFF
TRBD1 TRBJ1-1 TRBV30 few TGTGCCTGGAGTGTCCAGGGGGCAGGTCGACTGAACACTGAAGCTTTCTTT CAWSVQGAGRLNTEAFF
NA TRBJ2-7 TRBV2 many TGTGCCAGCAGTGAGGGGGGCGTCTCCTACGAGCAGTACTTC CASSEGGVSYEQYF
NA TRBJ2-6 TRBV7-9 NA TGTGCCACTACCGGCTCCAACTCTGGGGCCAACGTCCTGACTTTC CATTGSNSGANVLTF
TRBD1 TRBJ1-5 TRBV18 NA TGTGCCAGCTCACCCCAGGGGGCTGGTCAGCCCCAGCATTTT CASSPQGAGQPQHF
TRBD1 TRBJ2-7 TRBV14 many TGTGCCAGCAGCTCACTAACAGGGGGCTCCCCTACCTACGAGCAGTACTTC CASSSLTGGSPTYEQYF
NA TRBJ1-2 TRBV5-1 NA TGCGCCAGCAGCCAACGGACAGAGTATGGCTACACCTTC CASSQRTEYGYTF
NA TRBJ2-1 TRBV4-3 few TGCGCCAGCAGCCAAGGGTACCAGTTTGGGCCGTACAATGAGCAGTTCTTC CASSQGYQFGPYNEQFF
TRBD2 TRBJ2-3 TRBV3-1 NA TGTGCCAGCAGCCCTAGCGGGAGGGTTCAAAACACAGATACGCAGTATTTT CASSPSGRVQNTDTQYF
NA TRBJ2-7 TRBV19 few TGTGCCAGTAGTATTTCCGGGACCCTCTACGAGCAGTACTTC CASSISGTLYEQYF
TRBD2 TRBJ2-1 TRBV5-5 NA TGTGCCAGCAGCTTGTCACTAGCGGGGGGGCTGGGTGAGCAGTTCTTC CASSLSLAGGLGEQFF
TRBD1 TRBJ2-2 TRBV6-5 NA TGTGCCAGCATCCGCGGCAGGGGGCTTTCCGGGGAGCTGTTTTTT CASIRGRGLSGELFF
NA TRBJ2-3 TRBV24-1 NA TGTGCCACCAGTGGCAGCACAGATACGCAGTATTTT CATSGSTDTQYF
TRBD2 TRBJ2-7 TRBV20-1 NA TGCAGTGCTAGGCCCCCGACGGGGGGGTGGTTCTACGAGCAGTACTTC CSARPPTGGWFYEQYF
NA TRBJ1-1 TRBV7-2 few TGTGCCAGCAGCTTAGAGGGGTGGAGTAACACTGAAGCTTTCTTT CASSLEGWSNTEAFF
NA TRBJ2-1 TRBV7-6 few TGTGCCAGCAGCTCAGGAGACGGGCTTTCCGACAATGAGCAGTTCTTC CASSSGDGLSDNEQFF
TRBD1 TRBJ2-3 TRBV19 few TGTGCCAGTAGCCATGACAGGGGGCACGCAGATACGCAGTATTTT CASSHDRGHADTQYF
NA TRBJ1-5 TRBV20-1 NA TGCAGTGCTTATTCCAATAGCAATCAGCCCCAGCATTTT CSAYSNSNQPQHF
NA TRBJ1-2 TRBV7-9 few TGTGCCAGCAGCTTAGGCCTGGGGGCGCCTTTCTATGGCTACACCTTC CASSLGLGAPFYGYTF
NA TRBJ2-3 TRBV11-2 few TGTGCCAGCAGCCTCACGCAGGGGAGCGCAGATACGCAGTATTTT CASSLTQGSADTQYF
NA TRBJ2-2 TRBV25-1 NA TGTGCCAGCAGTGCCCCAGGGGCCGGGGAGCTGTTTTTT CASSAPGAGELFF
NA TRBJ1-1 TRBV18 few TGTGCCAGCTCACGCTACTTTTGGCAGGACTTGAACACTGAAGCTTTCTTT CASSRYFWQDLNTEAFF
TRBD1 TRBJ2-2 TRBV5-5 few TGTGCCAGCAGCTTGGTCAGGGGGTACACCGGGGAGCTGTTTTTT CASSLVRGYTGELFF
NA TRBJ1-2 TRBV24-1 NA TGTGCCACCAGTGCTTCGGGGGAGACAGGACGCTATGGCTACACCTTC CATSASGETGRYGYTF
NA TRBJ2-2 TRBV5-1 NA TGCGCCAGCAGCTTGGCTCCCCCCTGGGCAGCCGTTTCCACCGGGGAGCTGTTTTTT CASSLAPPWAAVSTGELFF
NA TRBJ2-7 TRBV7-9 few TGTGCCAGCCTGGGAGACCCCAGCTCCTACGAGCAGTACTTC CASLGDPSSYEQYF
NA TRBJ2-2 TRBV7-7 NA TGTGCTAGCAGCTTGGGCTGGGAGACCGGGGAGCTGTTTTTT CASSLGWETGELFF
NA TRBJ2-2 TRBV3-1 many TGTGCCAGCAGCCCTAGGGGGATCACCGGGGAGCTGTTTTTT CASSPRGITGELFF
TRBD2 TRBJ2-1 TRBV14 NA TGTGCCAGCAGCCAGTCATTAGCGGGAGTAGAGCAGTTCTTC CASSQSLAGVEQFF
NA TRBJ2-2 TRBV15 NA TGTGCCACCAGCACTACAACGAACACCGGGGAGCTGTTTTTT CATSTTTNTGELFF
TRBD1 TRBJ2-7 TRBV24-1 NA TGTGCCACCAGTGACGCACAGGGGATATACGAGCAGTACTTC CATSDAQGIYEQYF
NA TRBJ2-7 TRBV29-1 few TGCAGCGTTGAAGCAGGGATCTCCTACGAGCAGTACTTC CSVEAGISYEQYF
TRBD2 TRBJ2-1 TRBV7-3 NA TGTGCCAGCAGCCTTTCAGAGCGGGGAGGCAATGAGCAGTTCTTC CASSLSERGGNEQFF
NA TRBJ2-1 TRBV7-9 few TGTGCCAGCAGCCCCCCTTCAGGGGAGCAGTTCTTC CASSPPSGEQFF
NA TRBJ1-1 TRBV6-4 few TGTGCGCCCGGAGGCAGGGTAACTGAAGCTTTCTTT CAPGGRVTEAFF
NA TRBJ2-1 TRBV20-1 NA TGCAGTGCTAGGTGGCCACCTTCCTACAATGAGCAGTTCTTC CSARWPPSYNEQFF
TRBD1 TRBJ1-5 TRBV29-1 NA TGCAGCGCTAGACAGGGAGAAAGTCAGCCCCAGCATTTT CSARQGESQPQHF
NA TRBJ2-7 TRBV11-2 NA TGTGCCAGCATCCCCTTCGGGGAGTACGAGCAGTACTTC CASIPFGEYEQYF
TRBD1 TRBJ1-1 TRBV2 NA TGTGCCAGCGGACGGGACAGCATGAACACTGAAGCTTTCTTT CASGRDSMNTEAFF